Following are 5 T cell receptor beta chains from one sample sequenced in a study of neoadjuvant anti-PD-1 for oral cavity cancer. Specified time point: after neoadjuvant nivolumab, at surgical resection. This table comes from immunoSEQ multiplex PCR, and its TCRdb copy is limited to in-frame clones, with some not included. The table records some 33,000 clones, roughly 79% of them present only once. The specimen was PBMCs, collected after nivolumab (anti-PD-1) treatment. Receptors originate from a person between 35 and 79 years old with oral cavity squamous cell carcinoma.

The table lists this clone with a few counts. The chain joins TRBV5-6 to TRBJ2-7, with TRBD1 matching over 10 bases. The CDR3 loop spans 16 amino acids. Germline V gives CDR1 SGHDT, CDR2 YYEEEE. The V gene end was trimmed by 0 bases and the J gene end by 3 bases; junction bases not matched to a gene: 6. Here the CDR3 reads CASSLARTGGVYEQYF. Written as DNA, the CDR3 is TGTGCCAGCAGCTTGGCGAGGACAGGGGGTGTCTACGAGCAGTACTTC.

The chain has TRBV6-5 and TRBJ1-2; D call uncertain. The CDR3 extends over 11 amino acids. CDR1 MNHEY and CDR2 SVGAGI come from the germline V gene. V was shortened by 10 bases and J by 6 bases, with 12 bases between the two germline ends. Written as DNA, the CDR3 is TGTGCCACACGAGTGGCCCATGGCTACACCTTC. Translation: CATRVAHGYTF.

CDR3 sequence (DNA): TGTGCCAGCAGTGTTGGTAGCGAAGATGAGCAGTTCTTC. Protein product: CASSVGSEDEQFF. V is TRBV6-4 and J is TRBJ2-1; the D gene is possibly TRBD2 (5 bases). CDR3 length: 13 residues. CDR1 is MRHNA, CDR2 SNTAGT, per germline. V was pared by 4 bases and J by 8 bases, with 12 bases between.

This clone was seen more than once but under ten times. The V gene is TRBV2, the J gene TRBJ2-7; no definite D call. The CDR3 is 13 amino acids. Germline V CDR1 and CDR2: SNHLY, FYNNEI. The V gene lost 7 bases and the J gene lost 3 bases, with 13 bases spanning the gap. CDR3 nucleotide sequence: TGTGCCAGCACTCCCCTCACCGTCTACGAGCAGTACTTC. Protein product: CASTPLTVYEQYF.

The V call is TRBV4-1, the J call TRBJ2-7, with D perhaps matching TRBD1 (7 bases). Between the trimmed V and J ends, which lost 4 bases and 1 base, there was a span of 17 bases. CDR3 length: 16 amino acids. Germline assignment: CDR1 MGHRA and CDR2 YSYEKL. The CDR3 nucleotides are TGCGCCAGCAGCCGGGGGGACAGTCGGGAATCCTACGAGCAGTACTTC. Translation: CASSRGDSRESYEQYF.